A single sample is the source of the 20 T cell receptor beta chains below, sequenced in a study of post-analysis software for immune sequencing data. Study-wide results and caveats: TRBV5-6, TRBV5-1 and TRBV20-1 belonged to a set of about 5 TRBV segments that were more frequent in patients than controls.

These receptors have no identified antigens. Prepared TCR beta cDNA libraries contained unique molecular identifiers. TCRdb fed the PCR reads into MiXCR, producing one record per CDR3 protein. The sample comprises around 770,000 distinct CDR3 sequences, about 45% of which are singletons, and 4% to 5% rests with the top ten. Sequenced input: blood. Receptor source: a girl aged 10-17 years with multiple sclerosis.

The gene calls are TRBV4-2 and TRBJ2-4; D unresolved. The assigned J gene may be wrong: the sequence end matches TRBJ2-7 better. This CDR3 has 14 residues. CDR1 and CDR2 (germline): LGHNA, YNFKEQ. CDR3 protein: CASSQEGIDNEQYF. The CDR3 coding sequence is TGTGCCAGCAGCCAAGAGGGGATAGACAACGAGCAGTACTTC.

This clonotype was recorded a few times. The gene calls are TRBV6-5 and TRBJ2-7; D perhaps matches TRBD1 (6 bases). V lost 0 bases and J lost 4, with 16 bases in between. The germline gives CDR1 MNHEY, CDR2 SVGAGI. The CDR3 has 16 amino acids. The CDR3 region is CASSYSRTVGDYEQYF. In DNA, the CDR3 is TGTGCCAGCAGTTACTCGAGGACAGTCGGAGATTACGAGCAGTACTTC.

The V call is TRBV27, the J call TRBJ1-5; D gene uncertain. The V end lost 0 bases, the J end lost 6 bases, and 9 bases lay between the germline ends. The CDR3 has 14 residues. The germline V gene has CDR1 MNHEY and CDR2 SMNVEV (reference sequence). The chain's CDR3 is CASSLSGVRQPQHF. CDR3 bases: TGTGCCAGCAGTTTATCTGGGGTGCGTCAGCCCCAGCATTTT.

The rearrangement joins TRBV9 to TRBJ1-1; D may be TRBD1 (5 bases). The CDR3 runs to 14 residues. The germline CDR1 and CDR2 sequences are SGDLS and YYNGEE. The germline V and J ends were trimmed by 2 bases and 4 bases, with 12 bases remaining between them. CDR3 amino acids: CASSVSQGSTEAFF. CDR3 coding DNA: TGTGCCAGCAGCGTCAGCCAGGGTAGCACTGAAGCTTTCTTT.

V and J are TRBV5-1 and TRBJ2-1; D is unresolved. This CDR3 has 15 residues. Trimming pared 2 bases from V and 0 bases from J, leaving 9 bases between. Germline loops: CDR1 SGHRS, CDR2 YFSETQ. CDR3 DNA: TGCGCCAGCAGCTTCGATGGACCCTCCTACAATGAGCAGTTCTTC. Its translation is CASSFDGPSYNEQFF.

The chain combines TRBV6-5 with TRBJ1-4; D possibly corresponds to TRBD1 (5 bases). The CDR3 covers 17 residues. The V and J ends lost 0 bases and 3 bases respectively, with 14 bases between them. Germline CDR1 is MNHEY and CDR2 is SVGAGI. CDR3 sequence reads: CASSYSSPGSPNEKLFF. The CDR3 DNA reads as TGTGCCAGCAGTTACTCGTCCCCAGGGTCTCCTAATGAAAAACTGTTTTTT.

This chain links TRBV6-1 with TRBJ2-7; 8 bases agree with TRBD1. CDR3 length: 17 residues. Trimming at V came to 1 base and at J to 6 bases, leaving 14 bases not matched to a gene. Germline CDR1 and CDR2: MNHNS and SASEGT. The CDR3 sequence: CASSEDSYRGFLIEQYF. CDR3 in DNA: TGTGCCAGCAGTGAAGATTCCTACAGGGGGTTCCTGATCGAGCAGTACTTC.

The rearrangement joins TRBV9 to TRBJ1-2, with D maybe TRBD1 (6 bases). The germline V and J ends were trimmed by 3 bases and 4 bases, with 13 bases remaining between them. This CDR3 region has 14 residues. CDR1 SGDLS and CDR2 YYNGEE come from the germline V gene. Here the CDR3 reads CASSGGGGSYGYTF. CDR3 in DNA: TGTGCCAGCAGCGGAGGAGGGGGTAGCTATGGCTACACCTTC.

This clonotype has just a few counts. The chain combines TRBV27 with TRBJ2-3; 13 nucleotides line up with TRBD2. The CDR3 is made up of 21 amino acids. Per germline, CDR1 MNHEY and CDR2 SMNVEV (reference sequence). Unmatched junction bases numbered 18, after V lost 6 bases and J lost 0 bases. The CDR3 loop reads CASSQIGLAGAGGDSTDTQYF. CDR3 bases: TGTGCCAGCAGCCAAATAGGACTAGCGGGAGCGGGGGGTGATAGCACAGATACGCAGTATTTT.

The chain links TRBV28 to TRBJ2-7, with D perhaps TRBD1 or TRBD2 (5 bases each). The CDR3 is made up of 18 amino acids. Per the germline V gene, CDR1 is MDHEN and CDR2 is SYDVKM. Trimming cost V 2 bases and J 2 bases, with 22 bases left between them. CDR3 in amino acids: CASSLARTPLGATYEQYF. In DNA, the CDR3 is TGTGCCAGCAGTTTAGCCCGGACTCCCCTTGGGGCCACCTACGAGCAGTACTTC.

This clonotype appeared a few times. This chain uses TRBV24-1 with TRBJ2-5, with a weak D call TRBD2 (5 bases). This CDR3 has 14 amino acids. CDR1 is KGHDR and CDR2 is SFDVKD in the germline V gene. Trimming took 9 bases from V and 5 from J, leaving 18 bases between them. CDR3 DNA: TGTGCCACCTCCTTCGAGGGCGAGGAGGAGACCCAGTACTTC. Translating gives CATSFEGEEETQYF.

This clonotype was seen more than once but under ten times. The gene calls are TRBV24-1 and TRBJ2-4, with 9 bases fitting TRBD1. Germline V gives CDR1 KGHDR, CDR2 SFDVKD. The CDR3 is 17 residues long. J was trimmed by 1 base and V by 2 bases; bases with no gene match: 5. The CDR3 nucleotides are TGTGCCACCAGTGATTACGGGACAGGGTCGGCCAAAAACATTCAGTACTTC. It yields the protein CATSDYGTGSAKNIQYF.

CDR3: CSATGESSGANVLTF. CDR3 DNA sequence: TGCAGCGCTACAGGGGAGAGCTCTGGGGCCAACGTCCTGACTTTC. The rearrangement links TRBV29-1 to TRBJ2-6; TRBD1 matches at 7 bases. The J segment lost 0 bases and the V segment lost 7 bases, leaving 6 bases of the junction unmatched. CDR1 is SQVTM, CDR2 ANQGSEA, per germline. The CDR3 is made up of 15 amino acids. Together with reference TRBV29-1 and TRBJ2-6, the CDR3 gives the full variable domain: SAVISQKPSRDICQRGTSLTIQCQVDSQVTMMFWYRQQPGQSLTLIATANQGSEATYESGFVIDKFPISRPNLTFSTLTVSNMSPEDSSIYLCSATGESSGANVLTFGAGSRLTVL.

The rearrangement links TRBV29-1 to TRBJ1-2; 7 bases are shared with TRBD1. V lost 5 bases and J lost 5; bases outside the gene matches: 8. Germline CDR1 and CDR2: SQVTM and ANQGSEA. The CDR3 is 13 amino acids. DNA for the CDR3: TGCAGCGTTATACGGGAGGGGGCGTATGGCTACACCTTC. Translated, it gives CSVIREGAYGYTF.

The chain is built from TRBV7-9 and TRBJ1-1; no clear D gene. Germline V lookup: CDR1 SEHNR, CDR2 FQNEAQ (reference sequence). This CDR3 is 12 amino acids long. The germline V and J ends were trimmed by 5 bases and 6 bases, with 10 bases remaining between them. The CDR3 region is CASSHQLAEAFF. The CDR3 bases are TGTGCCAGCAGCCACCAGTTGGCTGAAGCTTTCTTT. Drawing the rest from reference TRBV7-9 and TRBJ1-1, the complete variable domain is DTGVSQNPRHKITKRGQNVTFRCDPISEHNRLYWYRQTLGQGPEFLTYFQNEAQLEKSRLLSDRFSAERPKGSFSTLEIQRTEQGDSAMYLCASSHQLAEAFFGQGTRLTVV.

The table lists this clonotype with a few counts. The J gene is TRBJ2-1, the V gene TRBV20-1, with a possible D match to TRBD2 (6 bases). The length of the CDR3 is 16 residues. Trimming took off 0 bases at V and 5 bases at J, with 17 bases between the two ends. CDR1 DFQATT and CDR2 SNEGSKA come from the germline V gene (reference sequence). This chain's CDR3 is CSARDGGLASNNEQFF. Written as DNA, the CDR3 is TGCAGTGCTAGAGACGGCGGCCTAGCGAGTAACAATGAGCAGTTCTTC.

This clonotype was recorded a few times. The chain employs TRBV6-5 and TRBJ1-5; perhaps TRBD1 as D (5 bases). Germline V lookup: CDR1 MNHEY, CDR2 SVGAGI. The CDR3 loop spans 14 amino acids. Trimming pared 6 bases from V and 3 bases from J, leaving 12 bases between. The CDR3 nucleotides read TGTGCCAGCAGGACCCACGGGGCCAATCAGCCCCAGCATTTT. This codes for CASRTHGANQPQHF.

This sequence joins TRBV20-1 and TRBJ2-5; TRBD2 agrees at 7 bases. V shed 4 bases, J shed 7 bases, and the junction held 24 bases outside the gene matches. The germline V gene encodes CDR1 DFQATT and CDR2 SNEGSKA (reference sequence). This CDR3 is built from 18 residues. CDR3 in DNA: TGCAGTGCTATCCCTCCTCTCCGACTAGCATGGACCATTGGGACCCAGTACTTC. It specifies CSAIPPLRLAWTIGTQYF.

The genes are TRBV29-1 and TRBJ2-7; D uncertain. V lost 6 bases to trimming and J lost 2 bases, with 11 bases between them. The germline gives CDR1 SQVTM, CDR2 ANQGSEA. This CDR3 is built from 12 residues. The CDR3 region has the DNA TGCAGCGTCTCCGGCCGGCCCTACGAGCAGTACTTC. This sequence encodes CSVSGRPYEQYF.

The J gene is TRBJ2-1, the V gene TRBV6-5; 7 nucleotides line up with TRBD2. Unmatched junction bases numbered 8, after V lost 7 bases and J lost 5 bases. Germline assignment: CDR1 MNHEY and CDR2 SVGAGI. This CDR3 comprises 14 residues. The CDR3 nucleotides are TGTGCCAGCAAAGAGGGGACTACCCACAATGAGCAGTTCTTC. The encoded protein is CASKEGTTHNEQFF.